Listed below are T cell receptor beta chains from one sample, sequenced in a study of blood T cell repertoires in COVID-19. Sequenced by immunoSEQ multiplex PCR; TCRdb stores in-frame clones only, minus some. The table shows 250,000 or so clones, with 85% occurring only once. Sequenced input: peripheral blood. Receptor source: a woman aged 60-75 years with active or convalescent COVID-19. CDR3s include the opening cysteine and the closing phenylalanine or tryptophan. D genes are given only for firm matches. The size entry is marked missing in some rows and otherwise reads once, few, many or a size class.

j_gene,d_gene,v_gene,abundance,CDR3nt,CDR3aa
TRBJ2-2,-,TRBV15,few,TGTGCCACCAGCAGAGTCAGATTGAACACCGGGGAGCTGTTTTTT,CATSRVRLNTGELFF
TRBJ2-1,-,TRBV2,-,TGTGCCAGCAGTGTATCTACTTACAATGAGCAGTTCTTC,CASSVSTYNEQFF
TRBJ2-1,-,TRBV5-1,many,TGCGCCAGCAGCTTGCCGGGCTACGGGGGAATCAATGAGCAGTTCTTC,CASSLPGYGGINEQFF
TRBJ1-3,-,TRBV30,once,TGTGCCTGGAAACCCCTAAGCTCTGGAAACACCATATATTTT,CAWKPLSSGNTIYF
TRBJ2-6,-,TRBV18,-,TGTGCCAGCTCACCGCGAGCCAACGTCCTGACTTTC,CASSPRANVLTF
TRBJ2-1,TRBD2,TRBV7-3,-,TGTGCCAGCAGCACCCATCCCTCTGGGCTAGCGGGAGTTGGTCCTTACAATGAGCAGTTCTTC,CASSTHPSGLAGVGPYNEQFF
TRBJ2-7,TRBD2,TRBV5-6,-,TGTGCCAGCAGCTTGCTCCGCGGGACTAGCGTATCCTACGAGCAGTACTTC,CASSLLRGTSVSYEQYF
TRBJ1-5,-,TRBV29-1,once,TGCAGCGTTGCGGCGGGGTTCAATCAGCCCCAGCATTTT,CSVAAGFNQPQHF
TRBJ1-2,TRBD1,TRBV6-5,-,TGTGCCAGCAAGTTGGGACAGGCGCCTAACTATGGCTACACCTTC,CASKLGQAPNYGYTF
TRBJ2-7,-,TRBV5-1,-,TGCGCCAGCAGCTTGGCCGCAGGGGCCTACGAGCAGTACTTC,CASSLAAGAYEQYF
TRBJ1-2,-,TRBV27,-,TGTGCCAGCGGTACAGGGCGGCACTATGGCTACACCTTC,CASGTGRHYGYTF
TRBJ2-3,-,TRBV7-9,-,TGTGCCAGCAGCCCTGGGGGCTGGTGGCAGGCCACAGATACGCAGTATTTT,CASSPGGWWQATDTQYF
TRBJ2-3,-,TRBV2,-,TGTGCCAGCGTCAGGGCTCGCGAAACAGATACGCAGTATTTT,CASVRARETDTQYF
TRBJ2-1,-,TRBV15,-,TGTGCCACCAGAGATCAAACTCCCTACAATGAGCAGTTCTTC,CATRDQTPYNEQFF
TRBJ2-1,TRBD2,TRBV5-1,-,TGCGCCAGCAGCCCCACCCGGGGGGAGAACAATGAGCAGTTCTTC,CASSPTRGENNEQFF
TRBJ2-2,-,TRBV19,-,TGTGCCAGTAGTAGGGGGCAGAACACCGGGGAGCTGTTTTTT,CASSRGQNTGELFF
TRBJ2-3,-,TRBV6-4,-,TGTGCCAGCAGTGGAGGGGGTAGAACAGATACGCAGTATTTT,CASSGGGRTDTQYF
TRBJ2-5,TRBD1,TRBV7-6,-,TGTGCCAGCAGCTTACAAGGGACAGGGGGCTGGGAGACCCAGTACTTC,CASSLQGTGGWETQYF
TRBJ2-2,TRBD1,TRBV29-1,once,TGCAGCGTTGAAGATAGTTTCCGTCCGGGACAGACCGGGGAGCTGTTTTTT,CSVEDSFRPGQTGELFF
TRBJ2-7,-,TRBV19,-,TGTGCCAGTAGTATCCTTGACAGGCCCTACGAGCAGTACTTC,CASSILDRPYEQYF
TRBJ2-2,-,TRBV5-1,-,TGCGCCAGCAGTTCAGGTTTTACCGGGGAGCTGTTTTTT,CASSSGFTGELFF
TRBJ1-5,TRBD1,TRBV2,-,TGTGCCAGCAGACCCGACAGGGAGACTCAGCCCCAGCATTTT,CASRPDRETQPQHF
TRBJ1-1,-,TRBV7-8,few,TGTGCCAGCAGCTTTCACAGGGATAACACTGAAGCTTTCTTT,CASSFHRDNTEAFF
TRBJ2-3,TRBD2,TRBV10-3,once,TGTGCCATCACCCCCAGCCTAGCGGGAGGCGCAGATACGCAGTATTTT,CAITPSLAGGADTQYF
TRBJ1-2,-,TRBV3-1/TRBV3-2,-,TGTGCCAGCAGCCAATGGTCACAATCTGACTATGGCTACACCTTC,CASSQWSQSDYGYTF
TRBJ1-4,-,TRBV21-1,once,TGTGCCAGCAGCAATGCGGGACAGCCTAATGAAAAACTGTTTTTT,CASSNAGQPNEKLFF
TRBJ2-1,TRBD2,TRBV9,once,TGTGCCAGCAGCGGGGGACTAGCGGGAGGTGATGAGCAGTTCTTC,CASSGGLAGGDEQFF
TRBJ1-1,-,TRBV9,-,TGTGCCAGCAGCGCCCTTGACTATACGGCTGAAGCTTTCTTT,CASSALDYTAEAFF
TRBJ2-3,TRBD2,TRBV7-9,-,TGTGCCAGCAGCTTAGCGGTCGGGCGGGAGGGCCCAGATACGCAGTATTTT,CASSLAVGREGPDTQYF
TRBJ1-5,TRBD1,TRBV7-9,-,TGTGCCAGCAGCCGCGCGACAGGGTATAGCAATCAGCCCCAGCATTTT,CASSRATGYSNQPQHF
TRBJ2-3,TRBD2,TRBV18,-,TGTGCCAGCTCACCTTTCGCGGGAGGGAATAGCACAGATACGCAGTATTTT,CASSPFAGGNSTDTQYF
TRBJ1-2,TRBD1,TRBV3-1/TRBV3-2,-,TGTGCCAGCAGCCAGTCCCGGACAGGGGAAGGAGGCTACACCTTC,CASSQSRTGEGGYTF
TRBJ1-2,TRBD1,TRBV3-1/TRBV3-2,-,TGTGCCAGCAGCCGGAAACCGGGACAGGGTCCCTATGGCTACACCTTC,CASSRKPGQGPYGYTF
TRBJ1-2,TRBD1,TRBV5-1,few,TGCGCCAGCAGCTTCCAGGGGGCGGATGGCTACACCTTC,CASSFQGADGYTF
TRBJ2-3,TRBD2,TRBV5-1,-,TGCGCCAGCAGCAAACGACTAGCGGGAGGGGGAGATACGCAGTATTTT,CASSKRLAGGGDTQYF
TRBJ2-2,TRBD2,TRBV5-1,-,TGCGCCAGCAGTCGGACTAGCGGGAGGAGGAAGGGCACCGGGGAGCTGTTTTTT,CASSRTSGRRKGTGELFF
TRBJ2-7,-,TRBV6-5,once,TGTGCCAGCAGCGACAGACAGGTGTCCTACGAGCAGTACTTC,CASSDRQVSYEQYF
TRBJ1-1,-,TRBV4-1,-,TGCGCCAGCAGCCAAGATTCGGTTTGGGCAGGGCTGGACACTGAAGCTTTCTTT,CASSQDSVWAGLDTEAFF
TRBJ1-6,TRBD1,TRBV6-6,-,TGTGCCAGCAGCCACGACAGGGTCCCCCCTAATTCACCCCTCCACTTT,CASSHDRVPPNSPLHF
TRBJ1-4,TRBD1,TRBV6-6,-,TGTGCCAGCAGTCAACAACAGGGGTCTAATGAAAAACTGTTTTTT,CASSQQQGSNEKLFF
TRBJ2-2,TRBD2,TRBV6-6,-,TGTGCCAGCACCCACCGGGGGGCCGGGGAGCTGTTTTTT,CASTHRGAGELFF
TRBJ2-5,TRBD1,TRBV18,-,TGTGCCAGCTCAAATACAGGGGGCAGAGAGACCCAGTACTTC,CASSNTGGRETQYF
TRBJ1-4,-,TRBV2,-,TGTGCCAGCAGTGAAACTCCTACCTTGGAAAAACTGTTTTTT,CASSETPTLEKLFF
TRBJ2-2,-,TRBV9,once,TGTGCCAGCAGCGCGACAGGCACCGGGGAGCTGTTTTTT,CASSATGTGELFF
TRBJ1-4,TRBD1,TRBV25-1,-,TGTGCCAGCAGTGACTCGGGACAGGGGGTCGGAAAACTGTTTTTT,CASSDSGQGVGKLFF